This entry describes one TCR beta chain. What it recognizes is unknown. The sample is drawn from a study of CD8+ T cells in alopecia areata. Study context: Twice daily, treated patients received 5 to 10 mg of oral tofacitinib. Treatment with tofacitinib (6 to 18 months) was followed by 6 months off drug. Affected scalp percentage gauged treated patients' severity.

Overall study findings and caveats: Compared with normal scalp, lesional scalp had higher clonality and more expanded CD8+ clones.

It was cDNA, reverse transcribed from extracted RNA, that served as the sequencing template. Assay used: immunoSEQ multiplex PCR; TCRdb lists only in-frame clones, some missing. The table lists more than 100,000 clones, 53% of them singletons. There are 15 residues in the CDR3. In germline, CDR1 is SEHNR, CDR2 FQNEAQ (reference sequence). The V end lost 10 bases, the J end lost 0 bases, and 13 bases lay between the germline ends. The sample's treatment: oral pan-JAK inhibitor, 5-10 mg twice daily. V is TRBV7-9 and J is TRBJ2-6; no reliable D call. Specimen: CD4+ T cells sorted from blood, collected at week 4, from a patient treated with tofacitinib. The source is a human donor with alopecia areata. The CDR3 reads CANPDRSSGANVLTF. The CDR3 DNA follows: TGTGCCAACCCGGACCGAAGCTCTGGGGCCAACGTCCTGACTTTC.